This TCR beta chain was obtained from a study of CD8+CD57+ T cells in acquired aplastic anemia. From germline, CDR1 is MNHEY and CDR2 SMNVEV (reference sequence). V was pared by 8 bases and J by 6 bases, with 15 bases of the junction left unmatched. The CDR3 is 17 residues long. Study-level results: Patients versus controls showed no significant CD8+ Simpson's diversity difference.

Using genomic DNA as the template, TCR beta VDJ and CDR3 profiling was carried out. A single record per CDR3 protein comes from TCRdb applying MiXCR to the reads. Among about 200,000 distinct CDR3 sequences listed, roughly 35% were seen once. Remarks on this clonotype: As yet, its antigen is unknown. This may stem from a read error, because a much larger clone lies one nucleotide away.

This receptor was taken from a human donor in good health, serving as a control. The rearrangement links TRBV27 to TRBJ2-7; 14 nucleotides agree with TRBD2. The sequenced sample consisted of sorted CD4+, CD8+, or CD8+CD57+ T cells (not recorded which) from PBMCs. CDR3 DNA: TGTGCCAGCGGTCCGGGACAGGGACTAGCGGGAGACGGCGAGCAGTACTTC. As protein: CASGPGQGLAGDGEQYF.